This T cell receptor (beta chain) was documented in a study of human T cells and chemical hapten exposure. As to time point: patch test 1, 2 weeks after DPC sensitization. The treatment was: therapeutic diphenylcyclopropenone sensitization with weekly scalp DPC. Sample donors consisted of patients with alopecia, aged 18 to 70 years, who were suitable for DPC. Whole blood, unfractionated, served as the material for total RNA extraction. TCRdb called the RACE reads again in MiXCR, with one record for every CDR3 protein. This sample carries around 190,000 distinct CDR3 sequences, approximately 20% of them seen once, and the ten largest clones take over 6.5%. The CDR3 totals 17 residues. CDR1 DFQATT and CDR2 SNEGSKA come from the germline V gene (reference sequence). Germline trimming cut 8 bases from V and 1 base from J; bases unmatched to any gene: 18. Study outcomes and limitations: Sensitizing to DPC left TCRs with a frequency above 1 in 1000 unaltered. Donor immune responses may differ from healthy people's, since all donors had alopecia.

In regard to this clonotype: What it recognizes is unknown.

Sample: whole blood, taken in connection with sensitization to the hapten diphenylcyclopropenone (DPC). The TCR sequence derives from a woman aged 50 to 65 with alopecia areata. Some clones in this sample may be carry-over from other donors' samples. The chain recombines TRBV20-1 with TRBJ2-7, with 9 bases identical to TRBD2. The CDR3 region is CSTGGVKREVGSYEQYF. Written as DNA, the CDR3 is TGCAGTACGGGGGGCGTAAAGCGGGAGGTCGGGTCCTACGAGCAGTACTTC.